A single sample is the source of the 18 T cell receptor beta chains below, sequenced in a study of cytomegalovirus exposure and HLA in healthy donors. PCR was performed using 60 Vbeta and 13 Jbeta primers. Profiled with immunoSEQ multiplex PCR; TCRdb holds only in-frame clones, not every one. The profile covers approximately 150,000 clones, with 88% appearing a single time and 0.45% to 0.55% taken by the ten largest. Sequencing input: PBMCs. The receptors were sampled from a woman in her 40s in good health and CMV-seronegative.

This chain joins TRBV6-1 and TRBJ2-1; 16 bases agree with TRBD2. Trimming removed 7 bases from V and 10 bases from J; junction bases left unmatched: 7. The CDR3 runs 15 residues. Germline V gene sequence: CDR1 MNHNS, CDR2 SASEGT. The CDR3 coding sequence is TGTGCCAGCACCGGGACTAGCGGGAGGGCGGGGGAGCAGTTCTTC. Protein product: CASTGTSGRAGEQFF.

This chain links TRBV7-2 with TRBJ1-1; D remains unclear. V lost 5 bases, J lost 10 bases, and 14 bases lay in between. This CDR3 contains 12 residues. Germline CDR1 SGHTA, CDR2 FQGNSA. This CDR3 reads CASSPRGVGAFF. CDR3 bases: TGTGCCAGCAGCCCCCGCGGGGTCGGAGCTTTCTTT.

J is TRBJ2-7 and V is TRBV27; TRBD1 aligns across 7 bases. The CDR3 sequence is 15 residues long. CDR1 is MNHEY, CDR2 SMNVEV, per germline (reference sequence). Germline trimming cut 4 bases from V and 2 bases from J; bases unmatched to any gene: 8. CDR3 protein: CASSSLGQFPYEQYF. The DNA of the CDR3 is TGTGCCAGCAGTTCCCTGGGACAGTTCCCCTACGAGCAGTACTTC.

The chain couples TRBV7-9 to TRBJ1-4; maybe TRBD1 (6 bases). V was pared by 3 bases and J by 3 bases, with 14 bases between. The CDR3 loop spans 16 amino acids. CDR1 is SEHNR and CDR2 is FQNEAQ in the germline V gene (reference sequence). The CDR3 loop reads CASSLGLTGSNEKLFF. The DNA of the CDR3 is TGTGCCAGCAGCTTGGGGCTGACAGGATCTAATGAAAAACTGTTTTTT.

The chain has TRBV4-2 and TRBJ2-5, with TRBD1 matching 8 bases. With 3 bases clipped from V and 2 bases from J, the junction kept 5 bases outside the gene matches. The length of the CDR3 is 15 residues. From germline, CDR1 is LGHNA and CDR2 YNFKEQ. This CDR3 is CASSHFDRGQETQYF. In nucleotides, the CDR3 is TGTGCCAGCAGCCATTTCGACAGGGGTCAAGAGACCCAGTACTTC.

This chain links TRBV10-2 with TRBJ1-4; D unclear. The germline V gene has CDR1 WSHSY and CDR2 SAAADI. The CDR3 covers 11 residues. The V end was cut by 5 bases, the J end by 4 bases, with 2 bases between. CDR3 nucleotide sequence: TGCGCCAGCAGTCGTAATGAAAAACTGTTTTTT. Protein: CASSRNEKLFF.

The chain uses TRBV15 and TRBJ2-2; 9 positions agree with TRBD1. Germline-derived CDR1 and CDR2 are LNHNV and YYDKDF (reference sequence). The CDR3 totals 14 residues. Unmatched junction bases numbered 4, after V lost 5 bases and J lost 6 bases. The CDR3 nucleotides are TGTGCCACCAGCCGGGACAGGGTACCCGGGGAGCTGTTTTTT. Translating gives CATSRDRVPGELFF.

The chain employs TRBV6-4 and TRBJ2-2, with 7 bases identical to TRBD1. Germline CDR1 MRHNA, CDR2 SNTAGT. The ends lost 3 bases at V and 5 bases at J; junction bases unmatched: 3. The CDR3 has 14 residues. CDR3 nucleotide sequence: TGTGCCAGCAGTGAGACAGGGTATACCGGGGAGCTGTTTTTT. Amino acid sequence: CASSETGYTGELFF.

This rearrangement joins TRBV7-9 to TRBJ2-5, with D possibly being TRBD2 (7 bases). Trimming took 3 bases from V and 2 from J, leaving 10 bases between them. This CDR3 spans 14 amino acids. From germline, CDR1 is SEHNR and CDR2 FQNEAQ (reference sequence). This CDR3 is CASSLSGTQETQYF. CDR3 nucleotides: TGTGCCAGCAGCTTGAGCGGGACACAAGAGACCCAGTACTTC. Full variable domain (missing parts from reference TRBV7-9 and TRBJ2-5): DTGVSQNPRHKITKRGQNVTFRCDPISEHNRLYWYRQTLGQGPEFLTYFQNEAQLEKSRLLSDRFSAERPKGSFSTLEIQRTEQGDSAMYLCASSLSGTQETQYFGPGTRLLVL.

The sample holds one count of this clone. The chain is built from TRBV6-1 and TRBJ1-4; 8 nucleotides line up with TRBD1. The CDR3 has 15 amino acids. V was pared by 5 bases and J by 2 bases, with 4 bases of the junction left unmatched. Germline V gene data show CDR1 as MNHNS and CDR2 as SASEGT. CDR3 nucleotides: TGTGCCAGCAGTACCACAGGGGGGACTAATGAAAAACTGTTTTTT. It specifies CASSTTGGTNEKLFF.

In nucleotides, the CDR3 is TGCGCCAGCAGCCAACCGGGACAGGGGAGGGCGACCCAGTACTTC. As protein: CASSQPGQGRATQYF. This chain uses TRBV4-1 with TRBJ2-5; TRBD1 aligns across 10 bases. CDR1 and CDR2 (germline): MGHRA, YSYEKL. The CDR3 runs 15 residues. V shed 2 bases, J shed 7 bases, and the junction held 7 bases outside the gene matches.

The chain is built from TRBV7-9 and TRBJ2-3, with 7 bases lining up with TRBD2. Losses at the gene ends were 2 bases for V and 6 bases for J; bases not matched to a gene: 8. The CDR3 extends over 15 amino acids. Germline CDR1 is SEHNR and CDR2 is FQNEAQ (reference sequence). The CDR3: CASSLSGGGPDTQYF. In DNA, the CDR3 is TGTGCCAGCAGCTTATCCGGGGGAGGGCCTGATACGCAGTATTTT.

The CDR3 spells CASSPIESSYEQYF. CDR3 coding DNA: TGCGCCAGCAGCCCAATAGAGAGCTCCTACGAGCAGTACTTC. The chain employs TRBV5-1 and TRBJ2-5; D unresolved. The last part of the DNA fits TRBJ2-7 better; the J call may be wrong. The CDR3 is 14 amino acids. Germline CDR1 and CDR2: SGHRS and YFSETQ.

This clone was seen just once. The gene calls are TRBV11-1 and TRBJ2-1; D perhaps matches TRBD2 (6 bases). V shed 0 bases and J shed 7 bases, with 10 bases lying between them. Per germline, CDR1 SGHAT and CDR2 FQDESV (reference sequence). This CDR3 has 14 amino acids. The CDR3 loop reads CASSLARLANEQFF. The CDR3 region has the DNA TGTGCCAGCAGCTTAGCGCGCCTAGCGAATGAGCAGTTCTTC.

V gene TRBV10-1 combines with J gene TRBJ2-7; TRBD1 aligns across 9 bases. CDR3 length equals 14 residues. J was trimmed by 5 bases and V by 6 bases; bases with no gene match: 8. CDR1 is WNHNN and CDR2 is SYGVQD in the germline V gene (reference sequence). This chain's CDR3 is CASSNRGRRNEQYF. The DNA of the CDR3 is TGCGCCAGCAGCAACAGGGGGCGAAGAAACGAGCAGTACTTC.

Only one count was recorded for this clone. This chain joins TRBV5-4 and TRBJ1-4; the match to TRBD1 covers 7 bases. Germline V gene sequence: CDR1 SGHNT, CDR2 YYREEE (reference sequence). Trimming removed 2 bases from V and 7 bases from J; junction bases left unmatched: 5. CDR3 length: 14 residues. The CDR3 is CASSLNRGGEKLFF. The CDR3 region has the DNA TGTGCCAGCAGCTTAAACAGGGGAGGTGAAAAACTGTTTTTT.

The rearrangement uses TRBV28 and TRBJ1-1; D is uncertain. Germline CDR1 reads MDHEN; CDR2 reads SYDVKM. Between the trimmed V and J ends, which lost 5 bases and 1 base, there was a span of 8 bases. This CDR3 region has 13 residues. The CDR3 loop reads CASSKEANTEAFF. The CDR3 bases are TGTGCCAGCAGTAAGGAGGCGAACACTGAAGCTTTCTTT.

This sequence joins TRBV10-2 and TRBJ2-7, with 9 bases fitting TRBD2. The CDR3 sequence is 12 residues long. V shed 9 bases, J shed 4 bases, and the junction held 4 bases outside the gene matches. CDR1 is WSHSY, CDR2 SAAADI, per germline. CDR3 residues: CASSGSVYEQYF. The CDR3 coding sequence is TGCGCCAGTAGCGGGAGTGTTTACGAGCAGTACTTC.